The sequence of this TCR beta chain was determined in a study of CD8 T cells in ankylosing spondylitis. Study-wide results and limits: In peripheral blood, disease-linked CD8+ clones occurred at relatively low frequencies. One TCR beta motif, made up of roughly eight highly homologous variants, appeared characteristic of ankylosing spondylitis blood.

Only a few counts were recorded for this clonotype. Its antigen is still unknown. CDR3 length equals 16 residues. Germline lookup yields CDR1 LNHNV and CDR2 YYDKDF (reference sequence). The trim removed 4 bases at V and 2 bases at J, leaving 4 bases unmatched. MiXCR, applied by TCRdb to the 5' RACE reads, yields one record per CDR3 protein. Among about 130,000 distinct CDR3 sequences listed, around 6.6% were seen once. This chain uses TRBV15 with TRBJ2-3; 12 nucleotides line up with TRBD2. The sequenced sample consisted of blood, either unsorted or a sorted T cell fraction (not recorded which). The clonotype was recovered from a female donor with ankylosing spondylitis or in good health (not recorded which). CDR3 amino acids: CATSTRTSGDTDTQYF. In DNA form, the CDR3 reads TGTGCCACCAGCACTAGGACTAGCGGGGACACAGATACGCAGTATTTT.